This T cell receptor (beta chain) is drawn from a study of beta chain features in type 1 diabetes. All of the isolated RNA was reverse transcribed, so expressed TCRB transcripts were sequenced. There were several million reads on average in the naive, central memory and regulatory T cell samples. TCRdb's copy holds only in-frame clones and misses some; the assay was immunoSEQ multiplex PCR. There are some 190,000 clones in the sample; roughly 8% occur only once, and approximately 1% lies in the top ten. This clone was detected only a few times. No antigen is known for it. J gave up 7 bases and V 6 bases, and 8 bases lay outside the gene matches. The CDR3 extends over 15 amino acids. Germline CDR1 and CDR2: MRHNA and SNTAGT. Study-wide results and caveats: Type 1 diabetes patients had TCRB CDR3s that were shorter (moderately but significantly so) in all four CD4+ subsets. Shorter templates might be favored by PCR, equally in patients and controls.

The sample was central memory CD4+ T cells from blood. The J gene is TRBJ2-2, the V gene TRBV6-4, with 10 bases fitting TRBD1. This sequence was found in a woman aged 40-49 years with type 1 diabetes. CDR3 in amino acids: CASRLRQGAFGELFF. The CDR3 DNA reads TGTGCCAGCAGACTGCGACAGGGGGCCTTCGGGGAGCTGTTTTTT.